Listed below are T cell receptor beta chains from one sample, sequenced in a study of blood T cell repertoires in COVID-19. Assay used: immunoSEQ multiplex PCR; TCRdb lists only in-frame clones, some missing. The table shows more than 300,000 clones, with roughly 86% occurring only once. Sequencing was done on a sample of peripheral blood. Source of these receptors: an older woman with COVID-19, enrolled during active disease. Both conserved end residues are part of each CDR3. A clone size is listed for some rows: how often the clone was seen (once, few, many), or a class if it is expanded.

V gene	J gene	clone size	CDR3 protein
TRBV18	TRBJ1-1	NA	CASSQDRVGNTEAFF
TRBV7-2	TRBJ2-5	NA	CASSLSGGETQYF
TRBV5-1	TRBJ2-7	NA	CASRLEQGNYEQYF
TRBV29-1	TRBJ2-6	NA	CSVGQGLSGANVLTF
TRBV6-1	TRBJ1-1	NA	CASSEGQTEAFF
TRBV10-3	TRBJ1-3	NA	CAIGGGQSSGNTIYF
TRBV5-1	TRBJ1-4	NA	CASRNSPGQKNEKLFF
TRBV24-1	TRBJ2-1	NA	CATPGTSGDYNEQFF
TRBV30	TRBJ2-1	NA	CAWSPNTSFEQFF
TRBV18	TRBJ1-3	NA	CASSPGGASGNTIYF
TRBV27	TRBJ2-1	NA	CASTLDFSSYNEQFF
TRBV7-2	TRBJ1-2	NA	CASSTGQGLVGYGYTF
TRBV2	TRBJ1-6	NA	CASRKTGITSSSYNSPLHF
TRBV5-1	TRBJ2-1	NA	CASSLAASRGGEQFF
TRBV2	TRBJ1-1	NA	CASSAPGRGSNTEAFF
TRBV30	TRBJ1-2	NA	CAWSPKGAGYGYTF
TRBV19	TRBJ1-2	NA	CASLDRTLGYGYTF
TRBV6-2/TRBV6-3	TRBJ1-1	NA	CASSYDRQGRNTEAFF
TRBV28	TRBJ2-5	NA	CASSVTGTGVQETQYF
TRBV19	TRBJ1-5	NA	CASSLTGDVSNQPQHF
TRBV2	TRBJ1-6	NA	CASRSSYNSPLHF
TRBV27	TRBJ2-3	NA	CASKGLTRGTQYF
TRBV3-1/TRBV3-2	TRBJ2-2	NA	CASSQDRRNTGELFF
TRBV19	TRBJ2-2	NA	CASTLLGGQKNTGELFF
TRBV5-1	TRBJ2-7	NA	CASSLLAGYEQYF
TRBV28	TRBJ2-2	NA	CASNLPKGLAGDTGELFF
TRBV5-6	TRBJ1-2	NA	CASSFYYRDNYGYTF
TRBV28	TRBJ1-1	few	CASSPPRLATEAFF